These 26 T cell receptor beta chains share one sample of origin, sequenced in a study of blood T cells in healthy people across ages. With a J-beta primer mix and a sample-barcoded 5' primer, a second PCR ran about 6 to 11 cycles. TCRdb passed the 5' RACE reads through MiXCR, listing each CDR3 protein once. The sample records roughly 1.6 million distinct CDR3 sequences, roughly 32% being singletons. The sample consisted of blood. The receptors stem from a woman aged 25 to 39 in good health.

This clonotype was detected a few times. The chain uses TRBV5-1 and TRBJ2-7; unclear D gene. The DNA end lines up better with TRBJ2-5; the J call may be wrong. This CDR3 contains 14 residues. Per germline, CDR1 SGHRS and CDR2 YFSETQ. CDR3 DNA: TGCGCCAGCAGCTTGAGGGCCCAGGAAGAGACCCAGTACTTC. Its translation is CASSLRAQEETQYF.

V is TRBV9 and J is TRBJ2-7; 9 nucleotides agree with TRBD2. The CDR3 is 16 residues long. Germline V CDR1 and CDR2: SGDLS, YYNGEE. V trimming: 0 bases; J trimming: 6 bases; junction bases outside the gene matches: 10. The DNA for the CDR3 is TGTGCCAGCAGCGTAGCGGCTAGCGGGATACTACGCGAGCAGTACTTC. It is translated as CASSVAASGILREQYF.

The chain has TRBV3-1 and TRBJ1-6; D not resolved. This CDR3 spans 11 amino acids. CDR1 LGHDT and CDR2 YNNKEL come from the germline V gene (reference sequence). Trimming stripped 5 bases from V and 16 bases from J, with 12 bases between. Here the CDR3 DNA reads TGTGCCAGCAGCGCCTCGGACGCTCTCCACTTT. Residues: CASSASDALHF.

There are a few counts of this clonotype. V is TRBV27 and J is TRBJ2-1; D is uncertain. CDR3 size: 13 residues. V was cut by 3 bases and J by 8 bases, with 11 bases left in between. The V gene's germline CDR1 is MNHEY and CDR2 SMNVEV (reference sequence). The CDR3 spells CASSFGSADEQFF. The CDR3 DNA is TGTGCCAGCAGTTTCGGGTCCGCGGATGAGCAGTTCTTC.

The rearrangement joins TRBV27 to TRBJ2-7; D remains ambiguous. Deletions cut 3 bases from V and 10 bases from J, with 13 bases between. CDR1 is MNHEY, CDR2 SMNVEV, per germline (reference sequence). CDR3 length: 12 amino acids. CDR3 sequence reads: CASSLVGGDQYF. The CDR3 coding sequence is TGTGCCAGCAGTTTGGTCGGTGGCGACCAGTACTTC.

This clonotype was counted a few times. This chain joins TRBV12-3 or TRBV12-4 and TRBJ1-5, with D unresolved. V lost 3 bases and J 6 bases, leaving 15 bases between the germline ends. The CDR3 runs 15 residues. DNA of the CDR3: TGTGCCAGCAGTTTGGCAACTGGGCCAGGTCAGCCCCAGCATTTT. This sequence encodes CASSLATGPGQPQHF.

With respect to this clonotype: At one end the junction does not follow the germline gene, possibly because of a read error. The chain joins TRBV12-3 or TRBV12-4 to TRBJ2-5; D is perhaps TRBD1 (5 bases). Matching the DNA end better, TRBJ2-7 makes the J call doubtful. The CDR3 covers 14 residues. DNA for the CDR3: TGTGCCAGCAGCCCCGACAGTCCCTCCCACGAGCAGTACTTC. It codes for CASSPDSPSHEQYF.

This clonotype was seen a handful of times. The rearrangement uses TRBV7-2 and TRBJ2-7; D call uncertain. This CDR3 is built from 14 residues. The V and J ends lost 2 bases and 3 bases respectively, with 11 bases between them. Germline CDR1 is SGHTA and CDR2 is FQGNSA. The CDR3 DNA follows: TGTGCCAGCAGCTTAAGTTCGATCTTCTACGAGCAGTACTTC. This translates into CASSLSSIFYEQYF.

This clonotype was counted ten times or more. The CDR3: CSARQGGETQYF. In DNA form, the CDR3 reads TGCAGTGCAAGACAGGGGGGGGAGACCCAGTACTTC. This sequence joins TRBV20-1 and TRBJ2-5, with 9 positions matching TRBD1. Germline lookup yields CDR1 DFQATT and CDR2 SNEGSKA (reference sequence). Trimming took 6 bases from V and 5 from J; bases not matched to a gene: 4. CDR3 length: 12 residues.

The rearrangement links TRBV5-8 to TRBJ2-3; D remains unclear. CDR1 and CDR2 (germline): SGHTS, YDEGEE. CDR3 size: 16 residues. Trimming stripped 0 bases from V and 0 bases from J, with 11 bases between. The CDR3 DNA reads TGTGCCAGCAGCTTGGATCGGCGAGTAAGCACAGATACGCAGTATTTT. This encodes CASSLDRRVSTDTQYF.

This rearrangement joins TRBV29-1 to TRBJ1-4, with 7 nucleotides matching TRBD1. CDR1 is SQVTM, CDR2 ANQGSEA, per germline. This CDR3 is 15 amino acids long. The J segment lost 0 bases and the V segment lost 4 bases, leaving 5 bases of the junction unmatched. This CDR3 is CSVGGGWSTNEKLFF. The DNA for the CDR3 is TGCAGCGTTGGAGGGGGCTGGTCAACTAATGAAAAACTGTTTTTT.

This chain uses TRBV2 with TRBJ2-1, with 7 bases aligning to TRBD2. This CDR3 region has 15 residues. Germline V CDR1 and CDR2: SNHLY, FYNNEI. With V trimmed by 5 bases and J by 9 bases, 13 bases remained unmatched. The DNA of the CDR3 is TGTGCCAGCAGTACCCGGGACTACATCCCAATTGAGCAGTTCTTC. This gives the protein CASSTRDYIPIEQFF.

The chain links TRBV27 to TRBJ1-2; TRBD1 might be the D (5 bases). Germline-derived CDR1 and CDR2 are MNHEY and SMNVEV (reference sequence). The CDR3 is 14 residues long. V gave up 5 bases and J gave up 5 bases, with 15 bases separating them. Written as DNA, the CDR3 is TGTGCCAGCAGTCGGACATTCGAAGGGTATGGCTACACCTTC. Translation gives CASSRTFEGYGYTF.

This clonotype was observed a few times. This rearrangement joins TRBV3-1 to TRBJ2-7; D gene unclear. This CDR3 is 12 amino acids long. The germline V and J ends were trimmed by 8 bases and 6 bases, with 14 bases remaining between them. Germline values: CDR1 LGHDT, CDR2 YNNKEL (reference sequence). The CDR3 region is CASADLLGEQYF. The CDR3 DNA reads as TGTGCCAGCGCCGACTTGTTGGGCGAGCAGTACTTC.

This clonotype was seen a handful of times. The V and J genes are TRBV7-9 and TRBJ2-3, with a possible D match to TRBD2 (7 bases). Trimming removed 5 bases at V and 0 bases at J, with 21 bases between. The CDR3 is 18 amino acids. Germline V lookup: CDR1 SEHNR, CDR2 FQNEAQ (reference sequence). The CDR3 DNA is TGTGCCAGCAGCCGTCGGCTAAGGGGGGGATCGAGCACAGATACGCAGTATTTT. This translates into CASSRRLRGGSSTDTQYF.

The rearrangement links TRBV3-1 to TRBJ2-7; D uncertain. CDR1 and CDR2 (germline): LGHDT, YNNKEL (reference sequence). This CDR3 has 13 amino acids. Trimming pared 1 base from V and 6 bases from J, leaving 10 bases between. This CDR3 is CASSQGTAGEQYF. The CDR3 nucleotides are TGTGCCAGCAGCCAAGGTACAGCAGGCGAGCAGTACTTC.

This clonotype was counted ten times or more. This chain uses TRBV7-8 with TRBJ2-3, with 11 bases fitting TRBD1. The V segment lost 5 bases and the J segment 6 bases; nucleotides outside the gene matches: 4. Germline V gives CDR1 SGHVS, CDR2 FQNEAQ. The CDR3 consists of 14 residues. The CDR3 nucleotides read TGTGCCAGCAGCCCAGGGACAGGGGGGGATACGCAGTATTTT. As protein: CASSPGTGGDTQYF.

In this sample, this clonotype turned up a few times. The chain's CDR3 is CASSVWGEETQYF. CDR3 coding DNA: TGTGCCAGCAGCGTATGGGGGGAAGAGACCCAGTACTTC. This chain uses TRBV9 with TRBJ2-5; the D gene is possibly TRBD2 (6 bases). Trimming took 1 base from V and 3 from J, leaving 7 bases between them. The CDR3 runs 13 residues. Looked up from germline, CDR1 is SGDLS and CDR2 is YYNGEE.

The chain combines TRBV27 with TRBJ1-5; tentatively, D is TRBD1 (6 bases). Germline V lookup: CDR1 MNHEY, CDR2 SMNVEV (reference sequence). Trimming stripped 7 bases from V and 2 bases from J, with 12 bases between. There are 14 residues in the CDR3. CDR3 sequence reads: CASKTNRGNQPQHF. The CDR3 DNA reads as TGTGCCAGCAAGACCAACAGGGGCAATCAGCCCCAGCATTTT.

This chain links TRBV4-1 with TRBJ2-4; the D gene is possibly TRBD2 (5 bases). The CDR3 runs 16 residues. Germline values: CDR1 MGHRA, CDR2 YSYEKL. The germline V and J ends were trimmed by 0 bases and 1 base, with 10 bases remaining between them. This CDR3 is CASSQDPGMAKNIQYF. CDR3 DNA: TGCGCCAGCAGCCAAGATCCGGGGATGGCCAAAAACATTCAGTACTTC.

This clonotype was seen more than once but under ten times. This sequence joins TRBV6-6 and TRBJ2-3, with D perhaps TRBD2 (7 bases). The CDR3 has 16 amino acids. Trimming shortened V by 5 bases and J by 5 bases, and 20 bases separated the two germline ends. Germline V gives CDR1 MNHNY, CDR2 SVGAGI (reference sequence). CDR3 amino acids: CASSVPRGGEKDTQYF. Written as DNA, the CDR3 is TGTGCCAGCAGTGTCCCGAGGGGGGGTGAGAAAGATACGCAGTATTTT.

The chain uses TRBV13 and TRBJ2-1; 14 bases match TRBD2. CDR1 and CDR2 from the germline V gene are PRHDT and FYEKMQ (reference sequence). The J segment lost 9 bases and the V segment lost 5 bases, leaving 9 bases of the junction unmatched. This CDR3 contains 16 residues. The DNA for the CDR3 is TGTGCCAGCAGCCTTCGAGGGGGACTAGCGGGAGTTGAGCAGTTCTTC. Its translation is CASSLRGGLAGVEQFF. Full variable domain (missing parts from reference TRBV13 and TRBJ2-1): AAGVIQSPRHLIKEKRETATLKCYPIPRHDTVYWYQQGPGQDPQFLISFYEKMQSDKGSIPDRFSAQQFSDYHSELNMSSLELGDSALYFCASSLRGGLAGVEQFFGPGTRLTVL.

As concerns this clonotype: The junction departs from germline at one end; a sequencing error may be responsible. The rearrangement uses TRBV9 and TRBJ2-3; 10 bases are a match to TRBD2. Per germline, CDR1 SGDLS and CDR2 YYNGEE. CDR3 length: 19 amino acids. CDR3 amino acids: CAGSVAGGSQGMELNTQYF. The CDR3 DNA follows: TGTGCCGGCAGCGTAGCGGGGGGTAGCCAGGGGATGGAGTTGAATACGCAGTATTTT.

A few counts support this clonotype. This chain connects TRBV30 to TRBJ2-4; no clear D. The J call could be wrong; TRBJ2-7 is a better fit for the DNA end. Germline CDR1 GTSNPN, CDR2 SVGIG (reference sequence). This CDR3 contains 13 residues. As DNA, the CDR3 is TGTGCCTGGAGTGTGGGCATCCGTAACGAGCAGTACTTC. Its translation is CAWSVGIRNEQYF.

In this sample, this clonotype turned up a few times. This chain joins TRBV6-5 and TRBJ2-5; a weak D match, TRBD1 (6 bases). Trimming took off 5 bases at V and 4 bases at J, with 17 bases between the two ends. CDR1 and CDR2 from the germline V gene are MNHEY and SVGAGI. This CDR3 has 15 residues. In nucleotides, the CDR3 is TGTGCCAGCAGTCTTCAGGGGAGAGGGCGAGAGACCCAGTACTTC. Its translation: CASSLQGRGRETQYF.

This clonotype has only a few counts. The chain couples TRBV24-1 to TRBJ2-1; 13 nucleotides align to TRBD2. The germline V gene has CDR1 KGHDR and CDR2 SFDVKD. CDR3 length: 17 amino acids. V lost 4 bases and J lost 5; bases outside the gene matches: 7. In DNA, the CDR3 is TGTGCCACCAGTGACAGGACTAGCGGGAGATTCGACAATGAGCAGTTCTTC. Translated, it gives CATSDRTSGRFDNEQFF.